Listed below are T cell receptor beta chains from one sample, sequenced in a study of control samples from healthy donors and cancer patients. The method was immunoSEQ multiplex PCR; TCRdb's version includes in-frame clones alone and lacks a portion of them. The sample has about 130,000 clones, about 92% seen once; the top ten hold around 1.6%. The material sequenced was PBMCs. These receptors were taken from a man aged 50 to 59 with head and neck cancer. Each CDR3 is given with its conserved first and last residue. D genes are given only for firm matches. Not every row has a clone size; where given, it reads once, few, many or a size class.

len | abundance | d_gene | j_gene | v_gene | CDR3nt | CDR3aa
13 | - | - | TRBJ2-5 | TRBV4-2 | TGTGCCAGCAGCCAAGGCAGGGGAGAGACCCAGTACTTC | CASSQGRGETQYF
15 | - | TRBD1 | TRBJ2-1 | TRBV7-2 | TGTGCCAGCAGCAAGGACAGGGTTGTGAACAATGAGCAGTTCTTC | CASSKDRVVNNEQFF
15 | - | TRBD2 | TRBJ2-1 | TRBV18 | TGTGCCAGCTCACCAGCTAGCGGGGGTTACAATGAGCAGTTCTTC | CASSPASGGYNEQFF
14 | - | - | TRBJ2-1 | TRBV6-2/TRBV6-3 | TGTGCCAGCAGTTACTCGGGCGGCGACAATGAGCAGTTCTTC | CASSYSGGDNEQFF
12 | - | - | TRBJ1-6 | TRBV3-1/TRBV3-2 | TGTGCCAGCAGCGAACTTAATTCACCCCTCCACTTT | CASSELNSPLHF
14 | - | - | TRBJ1-2 | TRBV9 | TGTGCCAGCAGCCCCTCAGGCGACTTCTATGGCTACACCTTC | CASSPSGDFYGYTF
19 | - | TRBD2 | TRBJ2-5 | TRBV7-8 | TGTGCCAGCAGCTTAGTATTTAGCAGACTAGCGGGGCGCCAAGAGACCCAGTACTTC | CASSLVFSRLAGRQETQYF
14 | - | - | TRBJ2-5 | TRBV10-3 | TGTGCCATCAGTGAGTCGTTTAGCGGAGAGACCCAGTACTTC | CAISESFSGETQYF
15 | - | - | TRBJ1-2 | TRBV18 | TGTGCCAGCTCACCAAGCGGGGGTAGGGTCTATGGCTACACCTTC | CASSPSGGRVYGYTF
14 | - | - | TRBJ2-7 | TRBV15 | TGTGCCACCAGCAGAGATCGGGGGTCCTACGAGCAGTACTTC | CATSRDRGSYEQYF
13 | - | - | TRBJ2-3 | TRBV24-1 | TGTGCCACCAGTGATTCCCACCTAGATACGCAGTATTTT | CATSDSHLDTQYF
14 | once | - | TRBJ2-2 | TRBV16 | TGTGCCAGCAGCCAATCTTCCTGGGCCGGGAAGCTGTTTTTT | CASSQSSWAGKLFF
16 | - | - | TRBJ2-7 | TRBV5-1 | TGCGCCAGCAGCGCCCCGACAGGTAAACTCTCCTACGAGCAGTACTTC | CASSAPTGKLSYEQYF
15 | - | TRBD2 | TRBJ2-1 | TRBV6-4 | TGTGCCAGCAGTGAGGCCCTAGCGGGGGGCCATGAGCAGTTCTTC | CASSEALAGGHEQFF
16 | - | - | TRBJ2-5 | TRBV5-1 | TGCGCCAGCAGCTTGGGTATTGGCGGGGAGCAAGAGACCCAGTACTTC | CASSLGIGGEQETQYF
14 | few | - | TRBJ1-1 | TRBV5-1 | TGCGCCAGCAGCTTGGTCCAGGGCTACACTGAAGCTTTCTTT | CASSLVQGYTEAFF
14 | - | - | TRBJ1-3 | TRBV11-2 | TGTGCCAGCAGCGTCGATCACTCTGGAAACACCATATATTTT | CASSVDHSGNTIYF
15 | - | TRBD1 | TRBJ1-2 | TRBV12-5 | TGTGCTAGTGGCTCCCAACCTACAGGGGAAGATGGCTACACCTTC | CASGSQPTGEDGYTF
17 | - | - | TRBJ2-7 | TRBV6-2/TRBV6-3 | TGTGCCAGCAGTTACAGGAAACGGGCAGGGGGGATCTACGAGCAGTACTTC | CASSYRKRAGGIYEQYF
15 | - | - | TRBJ1-2 | TRBV6-5 | TGTGCCAGCAGTTACTACTCGGAGGACGGCTATGGCTACACCTTC | CASSYYSEDGYGYTF
14 | - | - | TRBJ2-7 | TRBV5-1 | TGCGCCAGCAGAGTAGGGTCTAACTCCTACGAGCAGTACTTC | CASRVGSNSYEQYF
15 | few | - | TRBJ2-7 | TRBV18 | TGTGCCAGCTCACCATTGAGGGGTGAGGGGCTCGAGCAGTACTTC | CASSPLRGEGLEQYF
12 | once | - | TRBJ1-2 | TRBV2 | TGTGCCAGCCTGGCCCTTGACTATGGCTACACCTTC | CASLALDYGYTF
12 | - | - | TRBJ2-7 | TRBV27 | TGTGCCAGCATCTCCCCAGGCTACGAGCAGTACTTC | CASISPGYEQYF
13 | - | - | TRBJ2-7 | TRBV12-3/TRBV12-4 | TGTGCCAGCAGTTTAGAGCGGGCCTACGAGCAGTACTTC | CASSLERAYEQYF
15 | - | - | TRBJ2-1 | TRBV27 | TGTGCCAGCAGTTTGGTGGGGGGGCCGGGTAATGAGCAGTTCTTC | CASSLVGGPGNEQFF
14 | once | TRBD2 | TRBJ2-1 | TRBV5-1 | TGCGCCAGCGAGCGGGGGGGCCTCTACAATGAGCAGTTCTTC | CASERGGLYNEQFF
15 | - | - | TRBJ1-2 | TRBV16 | TGTGCCAGCAGCCAATCGGCAGTACAGGGTGGTGGCTACACCTTC | CASSQSAVQGGGYTF
14 | - | - | TRBJ2-7 | TRBV9 | TGTGCCAGCAGCGTAGGGGGATCCTCCTACGAGCAGTACTTC | CASSVGGSSYEQYF
17 | - | - | TRBJ2-5 | TRBV5-1 | TGCGCCAGCAGCTTGGGGTCGCGCCCAGGGGCCCAAGAGACCCAGTACTTC | CASSLGSRPGAQETQYF
15 | - | TRBD1 | TRBJ1-5 | TRBV6-5 | TGTGCCAGCAGACCTACAGGGGCGCGGAATCAGCCCCAGCATTTT | CASRPTGARNQPQHF
15 | few | TRBD1 | TRBJ1-3 | TRBV11-2 | TGTGCCAGCAGCTACAGGGGTGGTTCTGGAAACACCATATATTTT | CASSYRGGSGNTIYF
15 | - | TRBD2 | TRBJ2-3 | TRBV7-8 | TGTGCCAGCAGCTACCGACTAGCGGGGGCGGATACGCAGTATTTT | CASSYRLAGADTQYF
13 | - | - | TRBJ1-2 | TRBV7-2 | TGTGCCAGCAGCTTAGCGGGCCTCCCCAGCTACACCTTC | CASSLAGLPSYTF
16 | - | - | TRBJ2-7 | TRBV11-2 | TGTGCCAGCAGCTTAGATTGGAGGGCCCAAACAGCCGAGCAGTACTTC | CASSLDWRAQTAEQYF
13 | - | - | TRBJ2-3 | TRBV12-3/TRBV12-4 | TGTGCCAGCAGTTTAAGTGGGCCAGATACGCAGTATTTT | CASSLSGPDTQYF
15 | - | - | TRBJ1-1 | TRBV6-2/TRBV6-3 | TGTGCCAGCAGTTACTCTTACACGGGGGTCGGACAAGCTTTCTTT | CASSYSYTGVGQAFF
13 | - | - | TRBJ2-2 | TRBV30 | TGTGCCTGGATTAGGTACGGGACCGGGGAGCTGTTTTTT | CAWIRYGTGELFF
14 | - | TRBD1 | TRBJ2-1 | TRBV7-2 | TGTGCCAGCACCCGGGACAGGGGTCCCAATGAGCAGTTCTTC | CASTRDRGPNEQFF
14 | - | - | TRBJ1-2 | TRBV5-6 | TGTGCCAGCAGCTGGGGTCGTCGGAACTATGGCTACACCTTC | CASSWGRRNYGYTF
18 | - | TRBD2 | TRBJ2-1 | TRBV7-2 | TGTGCCAGCAGCTTAGCCCCACTAGCGTCCCGCTCCTACAATGAGCAGTTCTTC | CASSLAPLASRSYNEQFF
14 | - | - | TRBJ1-4 | TRBV5-6 | TGTGCCAGCAGCTTAAGGGTTTCTAGTGAAAAACTGTTTTTT | CASSLRVSSEKLFF